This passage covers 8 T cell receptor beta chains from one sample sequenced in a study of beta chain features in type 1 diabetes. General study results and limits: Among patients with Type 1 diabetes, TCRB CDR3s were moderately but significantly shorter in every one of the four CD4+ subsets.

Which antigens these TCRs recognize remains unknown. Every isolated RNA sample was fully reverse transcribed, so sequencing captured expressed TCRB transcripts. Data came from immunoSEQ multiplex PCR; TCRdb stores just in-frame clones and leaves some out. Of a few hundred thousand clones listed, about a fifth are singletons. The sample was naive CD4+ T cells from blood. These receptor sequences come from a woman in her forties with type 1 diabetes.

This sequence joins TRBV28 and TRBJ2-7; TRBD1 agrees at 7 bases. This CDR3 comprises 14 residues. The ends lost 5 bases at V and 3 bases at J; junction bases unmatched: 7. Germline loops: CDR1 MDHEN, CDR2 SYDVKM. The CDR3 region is CASSPPDRFYEQYF. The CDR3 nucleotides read TGTGCCAGCAGTCCCCCGGACAGGTTCTACGAGCAGTACTTC.

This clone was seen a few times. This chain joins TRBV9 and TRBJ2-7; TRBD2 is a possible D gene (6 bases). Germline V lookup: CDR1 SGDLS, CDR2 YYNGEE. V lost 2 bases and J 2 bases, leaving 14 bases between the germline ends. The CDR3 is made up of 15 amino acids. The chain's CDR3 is CASSVNGGATYEQYF. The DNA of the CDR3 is TGTGCCAGCAGCGTGAATGGCGGGGCCACCTACGAGCAGTACTTC.

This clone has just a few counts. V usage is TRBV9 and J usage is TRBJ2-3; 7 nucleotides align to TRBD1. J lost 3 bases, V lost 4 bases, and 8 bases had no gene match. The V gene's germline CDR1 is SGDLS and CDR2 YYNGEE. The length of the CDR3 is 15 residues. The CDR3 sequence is CASSMRQGSTDTQYF. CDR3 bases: TGTGCCAGCAGCATGAGACAGGGAAGTACAGATACGCAGTATTTT.

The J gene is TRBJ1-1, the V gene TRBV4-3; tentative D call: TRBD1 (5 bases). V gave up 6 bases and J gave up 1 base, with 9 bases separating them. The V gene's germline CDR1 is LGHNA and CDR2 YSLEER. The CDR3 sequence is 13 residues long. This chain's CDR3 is CASRLTGNTEAFF. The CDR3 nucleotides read TGCGCCAGCAGACTAACAGGGAACACTGAAGCTTTCTTT.

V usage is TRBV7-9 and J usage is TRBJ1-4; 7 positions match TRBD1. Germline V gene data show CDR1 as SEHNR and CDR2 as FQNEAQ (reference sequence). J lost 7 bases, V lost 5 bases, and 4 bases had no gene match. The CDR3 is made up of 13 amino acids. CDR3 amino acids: CASSMGQPEKLFF. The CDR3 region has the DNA TGTGCCAGCAGCATGGGACAGCCTGAAAAACTGTTTTTT.

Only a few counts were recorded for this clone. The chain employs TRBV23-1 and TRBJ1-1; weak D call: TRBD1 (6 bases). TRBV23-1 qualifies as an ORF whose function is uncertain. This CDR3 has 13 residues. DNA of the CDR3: TGCGCACCCAGGGGAGGGTCGGACACTGAAGCTTTCTTT. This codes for CAPRGGSDTEAFF.

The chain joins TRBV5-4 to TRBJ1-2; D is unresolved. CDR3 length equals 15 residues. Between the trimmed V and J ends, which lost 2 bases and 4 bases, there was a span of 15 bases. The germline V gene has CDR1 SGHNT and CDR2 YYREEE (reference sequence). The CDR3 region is CASSFSTGLAYGYTF. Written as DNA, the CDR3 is TGTGCCAGCAGCTTCAGTACCGGACTTGCCTATGGCTACACCTTC.

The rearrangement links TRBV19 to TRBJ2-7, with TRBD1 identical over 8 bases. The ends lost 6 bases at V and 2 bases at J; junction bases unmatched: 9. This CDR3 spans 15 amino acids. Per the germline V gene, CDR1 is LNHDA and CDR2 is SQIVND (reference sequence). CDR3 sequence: CASRSPRTGTYEQYF. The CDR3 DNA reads TGTGCCAGTAGATCCCCTCGGACAGGGACCTACGAGCAGTACTTC.